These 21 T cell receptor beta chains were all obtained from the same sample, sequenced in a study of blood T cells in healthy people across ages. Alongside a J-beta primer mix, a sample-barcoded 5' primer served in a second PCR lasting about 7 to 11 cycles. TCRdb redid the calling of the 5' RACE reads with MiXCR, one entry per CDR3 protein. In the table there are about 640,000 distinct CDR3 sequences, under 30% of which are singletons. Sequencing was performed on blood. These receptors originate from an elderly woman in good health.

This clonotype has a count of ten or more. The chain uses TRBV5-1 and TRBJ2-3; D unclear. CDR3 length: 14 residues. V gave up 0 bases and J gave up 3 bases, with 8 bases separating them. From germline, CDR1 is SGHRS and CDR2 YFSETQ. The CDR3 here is CASSLDLGTDTQYF. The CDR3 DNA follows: TGCGCCAGCAGCTTGGATCTGGGGACAGATACGCAGTATTTT.

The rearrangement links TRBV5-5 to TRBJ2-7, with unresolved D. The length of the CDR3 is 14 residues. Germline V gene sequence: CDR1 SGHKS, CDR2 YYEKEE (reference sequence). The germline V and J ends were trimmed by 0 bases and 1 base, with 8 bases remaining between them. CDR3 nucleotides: TGTGCCAGCAGCTTGGAGTCGAGATCCTACGAGCAGTACTTC. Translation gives CASSLESRSYEQYF.

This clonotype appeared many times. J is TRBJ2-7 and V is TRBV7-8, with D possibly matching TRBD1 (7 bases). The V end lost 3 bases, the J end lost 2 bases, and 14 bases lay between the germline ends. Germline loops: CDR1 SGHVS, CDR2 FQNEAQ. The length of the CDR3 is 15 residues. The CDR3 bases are TGTGCCAGCAGCTTCCAGGGGGGCCCGCCCTACGAGCAGTACTTC. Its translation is CASSFQGGPPYEQYF.

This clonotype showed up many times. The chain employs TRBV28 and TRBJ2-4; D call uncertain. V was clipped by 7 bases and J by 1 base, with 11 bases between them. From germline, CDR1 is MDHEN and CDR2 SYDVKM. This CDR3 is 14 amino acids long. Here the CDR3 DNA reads TGTGCCAGCACTCACCACTACGCCAAAAACATTCAGTACTTC. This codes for CASTHHYAKNIQYF.

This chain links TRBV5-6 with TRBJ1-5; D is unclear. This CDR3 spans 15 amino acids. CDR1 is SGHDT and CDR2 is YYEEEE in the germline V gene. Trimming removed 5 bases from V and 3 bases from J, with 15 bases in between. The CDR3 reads CASRLRTAANQPQHF. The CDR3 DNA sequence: TGTGCCAGCAGGTTAAGGACGGCTGCCAATCAGCCCCAGCATTTT.

In DNA form, the CDR3 reads TGTGCCAGCAGTTCTCAACAGGGGATGGGGGAGACCCAGTACTTC. Protein product: CASSSQQGMGETQYF. The genes are TRBV28 and TRBJ2-5; 7 bases are shared with TRBD1. The CDR3 is 15 residues long. In germline, CDR1 is MDHEN, CDR2 SYDVKM. J lost 5 bases, V lost 4 bases, and 10 bases had no gene match.

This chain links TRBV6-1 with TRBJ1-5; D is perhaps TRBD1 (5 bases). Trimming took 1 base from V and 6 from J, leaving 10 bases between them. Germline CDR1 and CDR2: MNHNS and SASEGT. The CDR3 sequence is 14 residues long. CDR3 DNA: TGTGCCAGCAGTGAAGGGAGGGGAAGTCAGCCCCAGCATTTT. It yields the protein CASSEGRGSQPQHF.

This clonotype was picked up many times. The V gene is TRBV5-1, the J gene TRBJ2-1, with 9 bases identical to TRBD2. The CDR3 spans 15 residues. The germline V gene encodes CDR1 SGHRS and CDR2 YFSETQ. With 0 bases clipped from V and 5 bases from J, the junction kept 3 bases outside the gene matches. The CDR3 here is CASSLVLAGNNEQFF. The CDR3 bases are TGCGCCAGCAGCTTGGTGCTAGCGGGGAACAATGAGCAGTTCTTC.

In DNA form, the CDR3 reads TGTGCCAGCAAGTTCAGAGACACAGATACGCAGTATTTT. Its protein product is CASKFRDTDTQYF. The V call is TRBV27, the J call TRBJ2-3, with unresolved D. Germline V gives CDR1 MNHEY, CDR2 SMNVEV (reference sequence). The CDR3 has 13 amino acids. Trimming removed 7 bases from V and 2 bases from J, with 10 bases in between.

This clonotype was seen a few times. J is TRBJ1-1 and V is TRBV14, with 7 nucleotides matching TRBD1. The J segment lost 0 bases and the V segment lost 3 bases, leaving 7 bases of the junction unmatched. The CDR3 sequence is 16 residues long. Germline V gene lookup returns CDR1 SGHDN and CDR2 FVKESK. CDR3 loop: CASSQRTGPMNTEAFF. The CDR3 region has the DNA TGTGCCAGCAGCCAGAGGACAGGACCCATGAACACTGAAGCTTTCTTT.

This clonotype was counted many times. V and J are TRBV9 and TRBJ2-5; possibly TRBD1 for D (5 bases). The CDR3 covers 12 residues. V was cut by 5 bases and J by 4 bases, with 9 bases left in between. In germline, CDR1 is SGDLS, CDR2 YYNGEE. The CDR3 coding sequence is TGTGCCAGCAGAGGGCAGGGAGAGACCCAGTACTTC. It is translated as CASRGQGETQYF.

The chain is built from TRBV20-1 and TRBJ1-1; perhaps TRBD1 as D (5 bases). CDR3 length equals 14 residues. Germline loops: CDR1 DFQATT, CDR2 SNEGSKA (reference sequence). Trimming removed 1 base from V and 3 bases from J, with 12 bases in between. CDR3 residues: CSARGWGEDTEAFF. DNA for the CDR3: TGCAGTGCTAGAGGATGGGGCGAGGACACTGAAGCTTTCTTT.

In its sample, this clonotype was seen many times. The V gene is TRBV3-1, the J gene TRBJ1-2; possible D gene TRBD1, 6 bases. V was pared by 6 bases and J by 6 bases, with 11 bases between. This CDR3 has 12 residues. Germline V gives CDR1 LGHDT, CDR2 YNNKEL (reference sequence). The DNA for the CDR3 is TGTGCCAGCAGTCTCAGGGGCAATGGCTACACCTTC. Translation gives CASSLRGNGYTF.

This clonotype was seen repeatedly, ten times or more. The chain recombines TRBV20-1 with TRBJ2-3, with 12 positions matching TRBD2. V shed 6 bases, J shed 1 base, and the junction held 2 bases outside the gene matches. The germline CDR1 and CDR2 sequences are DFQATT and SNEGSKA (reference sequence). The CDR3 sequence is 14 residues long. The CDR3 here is CSARLAGGTDTQYF. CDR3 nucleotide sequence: TGCAGTGCCCGACTAGCGGGGGGCACAGATACGCAGTATTTT.

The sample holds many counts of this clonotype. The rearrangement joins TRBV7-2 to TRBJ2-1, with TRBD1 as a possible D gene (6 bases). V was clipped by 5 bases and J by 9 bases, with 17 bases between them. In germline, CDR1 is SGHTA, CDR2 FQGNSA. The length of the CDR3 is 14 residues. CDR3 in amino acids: CASSPNRQVSEQFF. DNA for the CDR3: TGTGCCAGCAGCCCAAACCGACAGGTATCTGAGCAGTTCTTC.

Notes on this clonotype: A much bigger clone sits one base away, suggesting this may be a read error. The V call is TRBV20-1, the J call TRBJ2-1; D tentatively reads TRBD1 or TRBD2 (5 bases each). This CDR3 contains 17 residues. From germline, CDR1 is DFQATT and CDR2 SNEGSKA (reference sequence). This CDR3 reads CSARDWTKGTAYDEQFF. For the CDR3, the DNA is TGCAGTGCTAGAGATTGGACGAAGGGGACGGCCTACGATGAGCAGTTCTTC.

The CDR3 loop reads CSARSLWVPEAFF. The CDR3 region has the DNA TGCAGTGCTAGAAGCCTATGGGTTCCTGAAGCTTTCTTT. The chain couples TRBV20-1 to TRBJ1-1, with no clear D. This CDR3 contains 13 residues. From germline, CDR1 is DFQATT and CDR2 SNEGSKA (reference sequence). V lost 2 bases, J lost 6 bases, and 13 bases lay in between.

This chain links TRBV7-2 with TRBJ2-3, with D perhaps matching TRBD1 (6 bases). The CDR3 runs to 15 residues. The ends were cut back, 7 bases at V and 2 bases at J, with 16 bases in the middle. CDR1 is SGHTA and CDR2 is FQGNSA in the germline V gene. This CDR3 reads CASTEQGTSTDTQYF. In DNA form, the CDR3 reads TGTGCCAGCACCGAGCAGGGGACCTCCACAGATACGCAGTATTTT.

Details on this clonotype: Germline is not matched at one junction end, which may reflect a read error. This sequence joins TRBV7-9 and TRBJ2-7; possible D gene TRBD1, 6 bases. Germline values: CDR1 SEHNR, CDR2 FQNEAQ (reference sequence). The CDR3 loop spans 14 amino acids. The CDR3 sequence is CASSLDRVPYERYF. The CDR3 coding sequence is TGTGCCAGCAGCTTAGACAGGGTTCCCTACGAGCGGTACTTC.

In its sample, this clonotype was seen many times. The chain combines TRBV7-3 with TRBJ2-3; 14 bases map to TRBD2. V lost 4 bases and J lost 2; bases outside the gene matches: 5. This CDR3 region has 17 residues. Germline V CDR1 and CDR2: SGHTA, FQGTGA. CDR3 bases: TGTGCCAGCAGCTCCGGACTAGCGGGGGGTTACACAGATACGCAGTATTTT. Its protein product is CASSSGLAGGYTDTQYF.

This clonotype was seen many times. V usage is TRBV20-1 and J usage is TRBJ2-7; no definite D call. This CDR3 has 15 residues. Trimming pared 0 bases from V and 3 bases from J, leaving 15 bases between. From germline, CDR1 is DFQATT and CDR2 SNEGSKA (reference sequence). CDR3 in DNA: TGCAGTGCTAGAGATTCGGCATTGGGGAACTACGAGCAGTACTTC. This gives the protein CSARDSALGNYEQYF.